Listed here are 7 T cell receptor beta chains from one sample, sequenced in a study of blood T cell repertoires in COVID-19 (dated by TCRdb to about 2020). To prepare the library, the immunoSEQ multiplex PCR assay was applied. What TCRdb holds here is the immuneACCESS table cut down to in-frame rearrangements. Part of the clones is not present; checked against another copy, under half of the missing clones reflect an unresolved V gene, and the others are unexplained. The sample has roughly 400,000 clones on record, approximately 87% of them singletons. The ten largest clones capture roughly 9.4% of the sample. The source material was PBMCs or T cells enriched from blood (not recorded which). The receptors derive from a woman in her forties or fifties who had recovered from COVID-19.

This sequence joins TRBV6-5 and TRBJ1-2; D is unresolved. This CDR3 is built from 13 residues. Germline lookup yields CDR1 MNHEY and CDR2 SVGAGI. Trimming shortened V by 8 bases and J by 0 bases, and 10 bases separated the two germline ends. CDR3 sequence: CASGRISNYGYTF. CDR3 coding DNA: TGTGCCAGCGGGAGAATTTCTAACTATGGCTACACCTTC.

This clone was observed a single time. CDR3 region: CSASVGYMNTEAFF. In DNA, the CDR3 is TGCAGTGCTAGTGTCGGGTACATGAACACTGAAGCTTTCTTT. The rearrangement links TRBV20-1 to TRBJ1-1; D unclear. The V gene lost 3 bases and the J gene lost 0 bases, with 11 bases spanning the gap. The CDR3 sequence is 14 residues long. Germline V gene data show CDR1 as DFQATT and CDR2 as SNEGSKA (reference sequence).

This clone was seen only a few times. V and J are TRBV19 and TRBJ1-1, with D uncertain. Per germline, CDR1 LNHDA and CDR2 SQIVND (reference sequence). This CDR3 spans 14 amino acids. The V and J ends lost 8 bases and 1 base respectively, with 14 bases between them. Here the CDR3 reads CASVYREGNTEAFF. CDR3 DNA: TGTGCCAGTGTCTATAGGGAGGGGAACACTGAAGCTTTCTTT.

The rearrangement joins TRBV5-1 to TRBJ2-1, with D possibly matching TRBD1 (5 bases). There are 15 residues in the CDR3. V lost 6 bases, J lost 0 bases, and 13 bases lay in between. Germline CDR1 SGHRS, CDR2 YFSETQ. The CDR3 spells CASTRTPGSYNEQFF. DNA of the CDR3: TGCGCCAGCACTCGGACACCCGGCTCCTACAATGAGCAGTTCTTC.

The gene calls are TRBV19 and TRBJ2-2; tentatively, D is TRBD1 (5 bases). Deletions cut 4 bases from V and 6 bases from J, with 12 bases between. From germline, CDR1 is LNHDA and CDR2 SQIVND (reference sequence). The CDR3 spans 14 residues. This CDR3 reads CASSSRQTAGELFF. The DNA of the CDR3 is TGTGCCAGTAGTAGCCGACAGACAGCCGGGGAGCTGTTTTTT.

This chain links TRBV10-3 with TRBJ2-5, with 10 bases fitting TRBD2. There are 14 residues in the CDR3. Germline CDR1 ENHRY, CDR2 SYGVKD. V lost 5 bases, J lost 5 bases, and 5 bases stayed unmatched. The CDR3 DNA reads TGTGCCATCAGTCTGGGACTAGCGTCCGAGACCCAGTACTTC. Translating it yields CAISLGLASETQYF.

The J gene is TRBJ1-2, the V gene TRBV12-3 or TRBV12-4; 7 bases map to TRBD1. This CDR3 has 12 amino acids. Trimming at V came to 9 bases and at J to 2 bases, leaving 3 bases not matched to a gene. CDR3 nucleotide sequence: TGTGCCAGTGGGACAGTGAACTATGGCTACACCTTC. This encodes CASGTVNYGYTF.